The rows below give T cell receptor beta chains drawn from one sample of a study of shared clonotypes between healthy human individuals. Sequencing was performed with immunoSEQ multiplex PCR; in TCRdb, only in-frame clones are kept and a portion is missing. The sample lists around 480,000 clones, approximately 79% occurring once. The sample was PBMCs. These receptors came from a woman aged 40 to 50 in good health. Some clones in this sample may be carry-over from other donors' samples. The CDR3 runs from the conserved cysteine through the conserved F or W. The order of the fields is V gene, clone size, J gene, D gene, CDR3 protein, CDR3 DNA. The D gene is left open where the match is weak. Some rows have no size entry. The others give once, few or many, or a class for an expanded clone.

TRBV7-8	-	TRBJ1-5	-	CASTMGGASGQPQHF	TGTGCCAGCACAATGGGGGGGGCGTCAGGTCAGCCCCAGCATTTT
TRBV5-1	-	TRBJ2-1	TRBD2	CASSAGPGLAGDSYNEQFF	TGCGCCAGCAGCGCTGGACCGGGACTAGCGGGAGACTCCTACAATGAGCAGTTCTTC
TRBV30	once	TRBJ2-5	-	CAWSVGQIQETQYF	TGTGCCTGGAGTGTGGGCCAGATACAAGAGACCCAGTACTTC
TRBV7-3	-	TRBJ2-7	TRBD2	CASSSGLAGYYEQYF	TGTGCCAGCAGCTCTGGACTAGCGGGATACTACGAGCAGTACTTC
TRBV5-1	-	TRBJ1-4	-	CASSLNPGSTNEKLFF	TGCGCCAGCAGCTTAAATCCAGGGTCAACTAATGAAAAACTGTTTTTT
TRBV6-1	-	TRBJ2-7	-	CASSEARGSGQYF	TGTGCCAGCAGTGAAGCGAGGGGGTCTGGGCAGTACTTC
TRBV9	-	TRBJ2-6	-	CASVSKQSRANVLTF	TGTGCCAGCGTCTCAAAACAAAGTCGGGCCAACGTCCTGACTTTC
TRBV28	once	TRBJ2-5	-	CASSLSLRGDGKTQYF	TGTGCCAGCAGTTTGAGTTTAAGGGGTGATGGGAAGACCCAGTACTTC
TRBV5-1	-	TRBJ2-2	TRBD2	CASSFTSGRPYTGELFF	TGCGCCAGCAGCTTTACCAGCGGGAGGCCTTACACCGGGGAGCTGTTTTTT
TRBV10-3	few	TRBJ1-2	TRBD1	CAISDDRQGDITNYGYTF	TGTGCCATCAGTGATGATCGACAGGGAGATATCACTAACTATGGCTACACCTTC
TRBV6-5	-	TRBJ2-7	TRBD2	CASRPRLAGAFGQYF	TGTGCCAGCAGACCCAGACTAGCGGGCGCCTTTGGTCAGTACTTC
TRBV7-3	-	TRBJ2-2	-	CASSLKWGGELFF	TGTGCCAGCAGCTTAAAGTGGGGCGGGGAGCTGTTTTTT
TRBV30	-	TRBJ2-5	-	CASRAQETQYF	TGTGCCTCCAGGGCCCAAGAGACCCAGTACTTC
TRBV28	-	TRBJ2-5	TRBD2	CASSSYGTSGRETQYF	TGTGCCAGCAGCTCATACGGGACTAGCGGGAGAGAGACCCAGTACTTC
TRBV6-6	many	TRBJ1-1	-	CASISYPEDTEAFF	TGTGCCAGCATATCCTATCCGGAGGACACTGAAGCTTTCTTT
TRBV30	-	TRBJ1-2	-	CAWNRANYGYTF	TGTGCCTGGAATAGAGCTAACTATGGCTACACCTTC
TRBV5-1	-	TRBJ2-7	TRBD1	CASRPAGGYEQYF	TGCGCCAGCAGGCCGGCAGGGGGCTACGAGCAGTACTTC
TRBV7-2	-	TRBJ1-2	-	CASSLAWQGRAGYTF	TGTGCCAGCAGCTTAGCGTGGCAGGGGCGGGCGGGCTACACCTTC
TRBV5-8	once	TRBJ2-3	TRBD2	CASSSGLAGGLTDTQYF	TGTGCCAGCAGCTCCGGACTAGCGGGAGGTCTGACAGATACGCAGTATTTT
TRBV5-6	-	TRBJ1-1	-	CASSLLGLGNTEAFF	TGTGCCAGCAGCTTGCTTGGCCTGGGAAACACTGAAGCTTTCTTT
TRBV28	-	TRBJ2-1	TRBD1	CASSFQGVNEQFF	TGTGCCAGCAGTTTTCAGGGGGTCAATGAGCAGTTCTTC
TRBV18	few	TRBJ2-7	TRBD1	CASSLTGGAWEQYF	TGTGCCAGCTCCCTGACAGGGGGCGCGTGGGAGCAGTACTTC
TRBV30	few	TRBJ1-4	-	CAWSLTATNEKLFF	TGTGCCTGGAGTCTGACAGCAACTAATGAAAAACTGTTTTTT
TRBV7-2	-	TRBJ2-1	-	CACRRQQNSNEQFF	TGTGCCTGCCGACGTCAGCAAAATAGCAATGAGCAGTTCTTC
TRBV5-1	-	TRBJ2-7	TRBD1	CASSTRTGGDTEQYF	TGCGCCAGCAGCACGAGGACAGGGGGGGACACGGAGCAGTACTTC
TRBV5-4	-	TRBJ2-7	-	CASSSGPGDEQYF	TGTGCCAGCAGCTCGGGCCCCGGGGACGAGCAGTACTTC
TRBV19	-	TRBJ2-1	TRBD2	CASSISSGSGYEQFF	TGTGCCAGTAGTATCTCTAGCGGGAGCGGGTATGAGCAGTTCTTC
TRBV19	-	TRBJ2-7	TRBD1	CASSIELPGQGSYEQYF	TGTGCCAGTAGTATAGAACTTCCGGGACAGGGCTCCTACGAGCAGTACTTC
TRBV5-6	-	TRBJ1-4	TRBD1	CASSSTGGGRINEKLFF	TGTGCCAGCAGCTCGACAGGGGGCGGTAGGATTAATGAAAAACTGTTTTTT
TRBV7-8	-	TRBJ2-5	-	CASSLARAPGETQYF	TGTGCCAGCAGCTTAGCGCGGGCCCCGGGAGAGACCCAGTACTTC
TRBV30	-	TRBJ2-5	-	CAWTPTGTLETQYF	TGTGCCTGGACCCCGACCGGGACCCTGGAGACCCAGTACTTC
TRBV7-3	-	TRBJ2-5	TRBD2	CASSRTSGQETQYF	TGTGCCAGCAGCCGGACTAGCGGCCAAGAGACCCAGTACTTC
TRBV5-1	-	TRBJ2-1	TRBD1	CASSLGQGHEQFF	TGCGCCAGCAGCCTCGGACAGGGCCATGAGCAGTTCTTC